This T cell receptor (beta chain) derives from a study of T cell changes during pregnancy in multiple sclerosis. The germline gives CDR1 SEHNR, CDR2 FQNEAQ (reference sequence). Trimming took 5 bases from V and 3 from J; bases not matched to a gene: 5. CDR3 length equals 15 residues. The assay was immunoSEQ multiplex PCR, and TCRdb's table has in-frame clones only and misses some. The table records some 85,000 clones, roughly 96% of them present only once. The chain couples TRBV7-9 to TRBJ2-3; 10 positions agree with TRBD1. The source material was peripheral blood, sampled in the second trimester of pregnancy. This TCR derives from a female donor with multiple sclerosis, enrolled in a pregnancy study. The DNA of the CDR3 is TGTGCCAGCAGCATCCGGGACAGGGGAACAGATACGCAGTATTTT. Translating it yields CASSIRDRGTDTQYF.